The text below deals with one T cell receptor beta chain. The table came from immunoSEQ multiplex PCR; TCRdb's copy has only in-frame clones and leaves some out. This sample has 400,000 to 550,000 clones, with approximately 90% found just once. These data belong to a study of blood T cell repertoires in COVID-19. Study context: Material from acute and convalescent COVID-19 was sourced from the United States, Italy and Spain.

The sample comprised peripheral blood. This sequence originates from a woman in her twenties or thirties with acute or convalescent COVID-19.

This chain's CDR3 is CASSLGTGDSSYGYTF. The CDR3 DNA follows: TGTGCCAGCAGCTTAGGAACCGGGGACAGCTCCTATGGCTACACCTTC. The genes are TRBV13 and TRBJ1-2, with 7 bases matching TRBD1. V gave up 0 bases and J gave up 4 bases; unmatched junction bases: 8. CDR3 length equals 16 residues. From germline, CDR1 is PRHDT and CDR2 FYEKMQ (reference sequence).